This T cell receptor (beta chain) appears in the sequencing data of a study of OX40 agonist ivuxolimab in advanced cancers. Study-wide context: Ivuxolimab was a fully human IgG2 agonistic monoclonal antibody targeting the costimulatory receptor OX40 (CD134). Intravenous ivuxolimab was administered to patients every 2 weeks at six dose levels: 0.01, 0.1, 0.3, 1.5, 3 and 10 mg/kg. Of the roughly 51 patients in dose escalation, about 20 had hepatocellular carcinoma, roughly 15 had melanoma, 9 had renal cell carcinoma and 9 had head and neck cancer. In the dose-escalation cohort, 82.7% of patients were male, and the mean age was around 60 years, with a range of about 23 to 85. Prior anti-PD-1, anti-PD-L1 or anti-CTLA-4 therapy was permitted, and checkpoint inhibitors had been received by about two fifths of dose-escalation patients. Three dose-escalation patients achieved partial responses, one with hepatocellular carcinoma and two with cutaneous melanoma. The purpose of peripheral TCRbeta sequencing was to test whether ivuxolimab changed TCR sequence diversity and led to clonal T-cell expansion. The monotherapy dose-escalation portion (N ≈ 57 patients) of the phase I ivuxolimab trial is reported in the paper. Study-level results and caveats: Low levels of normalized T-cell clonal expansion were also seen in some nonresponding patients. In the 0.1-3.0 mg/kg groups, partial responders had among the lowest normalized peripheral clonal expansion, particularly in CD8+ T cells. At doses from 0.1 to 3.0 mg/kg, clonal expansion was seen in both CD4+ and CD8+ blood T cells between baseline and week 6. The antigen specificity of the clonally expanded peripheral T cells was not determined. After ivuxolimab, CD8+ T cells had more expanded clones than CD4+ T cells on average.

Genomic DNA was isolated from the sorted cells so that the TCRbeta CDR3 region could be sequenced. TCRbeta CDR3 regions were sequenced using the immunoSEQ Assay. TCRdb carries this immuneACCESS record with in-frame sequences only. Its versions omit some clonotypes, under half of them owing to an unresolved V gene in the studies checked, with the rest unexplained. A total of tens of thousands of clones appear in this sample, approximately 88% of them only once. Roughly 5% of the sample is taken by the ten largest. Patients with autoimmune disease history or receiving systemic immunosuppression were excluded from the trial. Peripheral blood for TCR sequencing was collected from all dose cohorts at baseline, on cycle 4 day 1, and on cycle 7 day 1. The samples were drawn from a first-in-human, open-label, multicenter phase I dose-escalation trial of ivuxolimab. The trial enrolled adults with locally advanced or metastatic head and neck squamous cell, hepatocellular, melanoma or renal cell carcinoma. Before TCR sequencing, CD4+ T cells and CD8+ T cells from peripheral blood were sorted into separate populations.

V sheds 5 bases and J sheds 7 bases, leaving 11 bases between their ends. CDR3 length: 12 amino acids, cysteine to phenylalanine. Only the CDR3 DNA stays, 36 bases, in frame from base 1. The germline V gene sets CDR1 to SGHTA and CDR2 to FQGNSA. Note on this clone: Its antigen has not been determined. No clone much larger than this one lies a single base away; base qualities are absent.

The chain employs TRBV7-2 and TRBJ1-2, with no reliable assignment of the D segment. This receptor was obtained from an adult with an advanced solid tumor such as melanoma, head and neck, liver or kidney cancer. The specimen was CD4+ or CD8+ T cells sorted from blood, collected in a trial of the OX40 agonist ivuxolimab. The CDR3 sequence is CASSDPRGGYTF. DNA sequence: TGTGCCAGCAGCGACCCTCGGGGTGGCTACACCTTC.